The next 16 T cell receptor beta chains were all read from a single sample in a study of control samples from healthy donors and cancer patients. Assay used: immunoSEQ multiplex PCR; TCRdb lists only in-frame clones, some missing. The sample yields approximately 58,000 clones, approximately 87% seen once. The material sequenced was PBMCs. The receptors stem from a woman in her fifties or sixties with lung cancer.

The chain uses TRBV9 and TRBJ2-7; D not certain. CDR1 SGDLS and CDR2 YYNGEE come from the germline V gene. V lost 0 bases and J lost 2, with 9 bases in between. This CDR3 has 14 residues. CDR3 nucleotide sequence: TGTGCCAGCAGCGTAGGTCCGGGCCCCTACGAGCAGTACTTC. Translating gives CASSVGPGPYEQYF. Looking up the rest from reference TRBV9 and TRBJ2-7 gives the full variable domain: DSGVTQTPKHLITATGQRVTLRCSPRSGDLSVYWYQQSLDQGLQFLIQYYNGEERAKGNILERFSAQQFPDLHSELNLSSLELGDSALYFCASSVGPGPYEQYFGPGTRLTVT.

This chain uses TRBV24-1 with TRBJ1-2, with 7 bases aligning to TRBD1. This CDR3 is built from 14 residues. Trimming at V came to 4 bases and at J to 5 bases, leaving 6 bases not matched to a gene. Germline CDR1 is KGHDR and CDR2 is SFDVKD. The CDR3: CATSEQGSRYGYTF. CDR3 coding DNA: TGTGCCACCAGTGAACAGGGGTCTAGGTATGGCTACACCTTC.

The chain employs TRBV28 and TRBJ1-1; D is unresolved. CDR3 size: 12 residues. Looked up from germline, CDR1 is MDHEN and CDR2 is SYDVKM. The V gene lost 3 bases and the J gene lost 11 bases, with 13 bases spanning the gap. Here the CDR3 reads CASSFVGRRAFF. The DNA of the CDR3 is TGTGCCAGCAGTTTTGTTGGTAGAAGGGCTTTCTTT.

The rearrangement uses TRBV19 and TRBJ2-7; TRBD2 matches 9 bases. Germline V gene sequence: CDR1 LNHDA, CDR2 SQIVND (reference sequence). This CDR3 comprises 14 residues. V dropped 3 bases and J dropped 4; count of bases not matched to a gene: 4. CDR3 region: CASSIGTSTYEQYF. In DNA form, the CDR3 reads TGTGCCAGTAGTATCGGGACTAGCACATACGAGCAGTACTTC.

CDR3 sequence: CASSLGTSGSNEQFF. The CDR3 nucleotides are TGTGCCAGCAGCTTAGGGACTAGCGGATCCAATGAGCAGTTCTTC. The chain recombines TRBV11-1 with TRBJ2-1; 10 positions match TRBD2. Germline V gives CDR1 SGHAT, CDR2 FQDESV (reference sequence). The CDR3 totals 15 residues. Trimming removed 1 base from V and 6 bases from J; junction bases left unmatched: 3.

The V gene is TRBV15, the J gene TRBJ1-4, with D possibly matching TRBD1 (6 bases). Between the trimmed V and J ends, which lost 5 bases and 4 bases, there was a span of 23 bases. The germline gives CDR1 LNHNV, CDR2 YYDKDF (reference sequence). This CDR3 comprises 18 residues. The CDR3 loop is CATSGGGYITGSNEKLFF. CDR3 DNA sequence: TGTGCCACCAGCGGGGGGGGGTACATTACAGGGAGTAATGAAAAACTGTTTTTT. The variable domain in full, completed from reference TRBV15 and TRBJ1-4, reads DAMVIQNPRYQVTQFGKPVTLSCSQTLNHNVMYWYQQKSSQAPKLLFHYYDKDFNNEADTPDNFQSRRPNTSFCFLDIRSPGLGDTAMYLCATSGGGYITGSNEKLFFGSGTQLSVL.

CDR3 sequence: CASRERGRFGNTEAFF. DNA of the CDR3: TGTGCCAGTAGAGAAAGGGGGCGATTCGGGAACACTGAAGCTTTCTTT. This sequence joins TRBV19 and TRBJ1-1; 7 bases align to TRBD1. This CDR3 comprises 16 residues. Germline-derived CDR1 and CDR2 are LNHDA and SQIVND (reference sequence). The V gene end was trimmed by 6 bases and the J gene end by 1 base; junction bases not matched to a gene: 11.

The DNA of the CDR3 is TGTGCCAGCAGTGCCTCCTCGAGGGCAGCTTTCTTT. Its protein is CASSASSRAAFF. The chain carries TRBV25-1 and TRBJ1-1; D not resolved. Germline V CDR1 and CDR2: MGHDK, SYGVNS. Trimming took 4 bases from V and 10 from J, leaving 13 bases between them. The CDR3 runs to 12 residues.

The chain recombines TRBV24-1 with TRBJ2-3; perhaps TRBD2 as D (5 bases). CDR1 and CDR2 from the germline V gene are KGHDR and SFDVKD. The CDR3 runs to 14 residues. V lost 6 bases, J lost 0 bases, and 9 bases lay in between. The CDR3 sequence is CATSSDSSTDTQYF. CDR3 DNA sequence: TGTGCCACCAGTTCGGACTCTAGCACAGATACGCAGTATTTT.

J is TRBJ2-7 and V is TRBV28, with 8 bases that match TRBD1. The trim removed 7 bases at V and 0 bases at J, leaving 11 bases unmatched. CDR3 length: 16 residues. Germline V lookup: CDR1 MDHEN, CDR2 SYDVKM. DNA of the CDR3: TGTGCCAGCACCCCCCTGGGGGGACAGGACTCCTACGAGCAGTACTTC. The encoded protein is CASTPLGGQDSYEQYF.

V usage is TRBV5-8 and J usage is TRBJ2-2; the D gene is possibly TRBD1 (5 bases). Germline values: CDR1 SGHTS, CDR2 YDEGEE. The V end was cut by 2 bases, the J end by 7 bases, with 15 bases between. The CDR3 runs 15 residues. The CDR3 DNA reads TGTGCCAGCAGCTTCCAACTGACAGTGAGCGGGGAGCTGTTTTTT. Protein sequence: CASSFQLTVSGELFF.

V gene TRBV18 combines with J gene TRBJ2-2, with 8 bases lining up with TRBD2. The CDR3 has 16 residues. Germline-derived CDR1 and CDR2 are KGHSH and LQKENI. J gave up 5 bases and V 0 bases, and 5 bases lay outside the gene matches. CDR3 in DNA: TGTGCCAGCTCACCACCGACGGGAGGGGGTACCGGGGAGCTGTTTTTT. The encoded protein is CASSPPTGGGTGELFF.

The chain carries TRBV6-6 and TRBJ2-3; no clear D gene. CDR1 is MNHNY, CDR2 SVGAGI, per germline (reference sequence). V lost 6 bases, J lost 0 bases, and 13 bases lay in between. The CDR3 spans 15 residues. CDR3: CASRQRAASTDTQYF. The CDR3 DNA sequence: TGTGCCAGCAGGCAAAGGGCAGCTAGCACAGATACGCAGTATTTT.

This clone was counted a single time. The chain carries TRBV6-1 and TRBJ1-1, with D possibly being TRBD1 (5 bases). Germline V gives CDR1 MNHNS, CDR2 SASEGT. The CDR3 is made up of 15 amino acids. V was shortened by 3 bases and J by 0 bases, with 11 bases between the two germline ends. The CDR3 nucleotides read TGTGCCAGCAGTGAGTTACGGGGCCTGAACACTGAAGCTTTCTTT. As protein: CASSELRGLNTEAFF.

The chain employs TRBV29-1 and TRBJ2-7, with TRBD1 matching 8 bases. CDR1 and CDR2 (germline): SQVTM, ANQGSEA. Unmatched junction bases numbered 7, after V lost 4 bases and J lost 2 bases. This CDR3 is built from 14 residues. CDR3: CSVGRQGLPYEQYF. Written as DNA, the CDR3 is TGCAGCGTTGGGCGACAGGGGCTACCCTACGAGCAGTACTTC.

The V and J genes are TRBV4-2 and TRBJ1-6; D gene ambiguous. The V gene's germline CDR1 is LGHNA and CDR2 YNFKEQ. With 0 bases removed from V and 4 bases from J, the gap between germline ends came to 7 bases. The CDR3 length is 15 residues. This CDR3 is CASSQDAGYNSPLHF. CDR3 bases: TGTGCCAGCAGCCAAGACGCAGGTTATAATTCACCCCTCCACTTT.